This TCR beta chain was obtained from a study of blood T cell repertoires in COVID-19. About the study: Samples taken during acute and convalescent COVID-19 were collected in the United States, Italy and Spain. Nucleic acid was either cDNA or gDNA, and it came from T cells, B-cell-depleted T cells, or PBMCs.

CDR1 and CDR2 (germline): SGDLS, YYNGEE. J lost 3 bases, V lost 3 bases, and 3 bases had no gene match. CDR3 length: 14 residues. The assay was immunoSEQ multiplex PCR, and TCRdb's table has in-frame clones only and misses some. This sample has about 60,000 clones; roughly 83% occur once, and the top ten carry roughly 10%. The gene calls are TRBV9 and TRBJ1-5, with 7 positions matching TRBD1. The origin of this receptor is a man in his fifties with COVID-19, enrolled during active disease. Sequencing was done on a sample of peripheral blood. The CDR3 loop is CASSGTGSNQPQHF. The CDR3 region has the DNA TGTGCCAGCAGCGGGACAGGTTCCAATCAGCCCCAGCATTTT.